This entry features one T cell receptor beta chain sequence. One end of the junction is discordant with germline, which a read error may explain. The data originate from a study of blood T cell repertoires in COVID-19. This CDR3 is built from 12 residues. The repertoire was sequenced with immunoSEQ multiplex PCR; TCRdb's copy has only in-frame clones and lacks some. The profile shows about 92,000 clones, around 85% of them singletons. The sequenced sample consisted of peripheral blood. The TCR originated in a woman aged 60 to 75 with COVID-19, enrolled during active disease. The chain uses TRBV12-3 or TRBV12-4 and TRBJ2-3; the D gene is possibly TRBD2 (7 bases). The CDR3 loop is CASNLGGGTQYF. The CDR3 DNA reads TGTGCCAGCAATTTAGGGGGAGGGACGCAGTATTTT.